This T cell receptor beta chain appears in the sequencing data of a study of T cell responses to AZD1222 COVID-19 vaccine. Study conclusions and caveats: Unmutated variant regions are reportedly targeted by nearly half of spike-specific TCRs. Clonal diversity may have been underestimated in mostly white British donors. Regions 160-218 and 743-854 held dominance among vaccine-associated CD4 TCRs, which spanned spike. Spike-specific TCR depth and breadth grew after two AZD1222 doses.

The data were produced by immunoSEQ multiplex PCR, yet TCRdb's version contains in-frame clones alone and is incomplete. The data hold approximately 120,000 clones, with 88% observed a single time. Trimming cost V 5 bases and J 0 bases, with 11 bases left between them. The CDR3 covers 14 residues. The germline V gene has CDR1 SGHTA and CDR2 FQGNSA. A remark on this clone: Its antigen is undetermined.

The sequence came from an adult in good health. Sequenced material: peripheral blood, taken on day 0 of MenACWY control vaccination. The gene calls are TRBV7-2 and TRBJ2-7; D is unresolved. The CDR3: CASSPQDTSYEQYF. The CDR3 DNA reads as TGTGCCAGCAGCCCCCAGGATACCTCCTACGAGCAGTACTTC.